This entry describes one T cell receptor (beta chain). What it recognizes is unknown. This specimen comes from a study of shared clonotypes between healthy human individuals. Study outcomes and limitations: Only blood was sampled, and tissue TCR repertoires likely differ from blood ones.

Using immunoSEQ multiplex PCR, the repertoire was profiled, and TCRdb retains in-frame clones only, with some absent. The sample records some 2.4 million clones, over 85% being singletons. This clonotype originated in a man younger than 35 in good health. Some clones in this sample may be carry-over from other donors' samples. Sequenced input: naive CD4+ T cells from PBMCs. Subset of the sample: CD45RA+ positively selected.

The CDR3 bases are TGTGCCAGCAGGCCTACAGGAAAGGGTACCGGGGAGCTGTTTTTT. It is translated as CASRPTGKGTGELFF. The chain recombines TRBV28 with TRBJ2-2; D is possibly TRBD1 (5 bases). The V end was cut by 6 bases, the J end by 5 bases, with 16 bases between. CDR1 MDHEN and CDR2 SYDVKM come from the germline V gene. The CDR3 covers 15 residues.